A selection of T cell receptor beta chains follows, all from one sample in a study of T-cell memory formation after mild COVID-19. One entry per CDR3 protein, called by TCRdb with MiXCR from the 5' RACE reads. The data hold 250,000 to 300,000 distinct CDR3 sequences, with under 20% observed a single time. Material for sequencing was PBMCs or a T cell subset sorted from them (not recorded which). The receptors were sampled from a young man who had mild COVID-19 (a few samples of this study predate the infection). Cell type and time point are not known. Each CDR3 is given with its conserved first and last residue. A D gene is named only where the DNA matches it firmly. Clone size is shown for a subset of rows, as once, few, many or a class of expanded clone.

J gene,V gene,D gene,clone size,CDR3 DNA,CDR3 protein
TRBJ1-1,TRBV2,TRBD1,few,TGTGCCAGCACCGGCCCCTGGGACAGGGTGAACACTGAAGCTTTCTTT,CASTGPWDRVNTEAFF
TRBJ2-7,TRBV6-6,TRBD1,few,TGTGCCAGCAGTACAGGGGGAAACTCCTACGAGCAGTACTTC,CASSTGGNSYEQYF
TRBJ1-6,TRBV28,.,.,TGTGCCAGCAACAGGATCGGAGATTCACCCCTCCACTTT,CASNRIGDSPLHF
TRBJ2-2,TRBV7-9,.,once,TGTGCCAGCAGTCCCCCCAGACCAGGGAGCACCGGGGAGCTGTTTTTT,CASSPPRPGSTGELFF
TRBJ1-4,TRBV7-6,.,.,TGTGCCAGCAGCTCACAGGGTCTGAATGAAAAACTGTTTTTT,CASSSQGLNEKLFF
TRBJ1-1,TRBV12-3/TRBV12-4,TRBD1,.,TGTGCCAGCAGTTCAGGACAGGGGGCTGAAGCTTTCTTT,CASSSGQGAEAFF
TRBJ1-2,TRBV5-1,.,.,TGCGCCAGCAGCCTGTGGGTCACTTTAGGGGATGGCTACACCTTC,CASSLWVTLGDGYTF
TRBJ1-2,TRBV29-1,.,few,TGCAGCGTTCTCTGGTCGGGTGGCTACACCTTC,CSVLWSGGYTF
TRBJ2-3,TRBV19,.,few,TGTGCCAGTAGTTTAGACAGAGGTGCCCGCACAGATACGCAGTATTTT,CASSLDRGARTDTQYF
TRBJ1-1,TRBV4-3,TRBD1,few,TGCGCCAGCAGCCAAGTTAAGGGGGCGGGGACTGAAGCTTTCTTT,CASSQVKGAGTEAFF
TRBJ2-3,TRBV10-3,TRBD2,.,TGTGCCACTTCTAGCGGAGGCACAGATACGCAGTATTTT,CATSSGGTDTQYF
TRBJ2-1,TRBV13,.,many,TGTGCCAGCACCGTCGGGGGCCCTTCCTACAATGAGCAGTTCTTC,CASTVGGPSYNEQFF
TRBJ2-3,TRBV3-1,TRBD1,.,TGTGCCAGCAGCCAAGAAGGGGGCGGCGGGGATACGCAGTATTTT,CASSQEGGGGDTQYF
TRBJ2-1,TRBV11-2,.,few,TGTGCCAGCAGCTTAGATCGTATGGGGGGGACATACAATGAGCAGTTCTTC,CASSLDRMGGTYNEQFF
TRBJ2-6,TRBV27,.,.,TGTGCCAGCAGTTTTTATCCTGGGGCCAACGTCCTGACTTTC,CASSFYPGANVLTF
TRBJ2-6,TRBV20-1,.,few,TGCAGTGCTAGAGATTGGGGCTCTGGGGCCAACGTCCTGACTTTC,CSARDWGSGANVLTF
TRBJ1-6,TRBV7-2,TRBD1,.,TGTGCCAGCAGCTTAACCCCCGGGACAGGGCTAGTTAATTCACCCCTCCACTTT,CASSLTPGTGLVNSPLHF
TRBJ2-3,TRBV20-1,.,few,TGCAGTGCTAGACCCGTGACAGATACGCAGTATTTT,CSARPVTDTQYF
TRBJ2-1,TRBV29-1,TRBD2,many,TGCAGCGTTGATGCGGGGGGGCCGAGTGAGCAGTTCTTC,CSVDAGGPSEQFF
TRBJ1-2,TRBV28,.,.,TGTGCCAGTACAGATTTCTATGGCTACACCTTC,CASTDFYGYTF
TRBJ2-5,TRBV14,.,few,TGTGCCAGCAGCCAGCTGGGGGTAACGGAGACCCAGTACTTC,CASSQLGVTETQYF
TRBJ2-6,TRBV7-8,.,.,TGTGCCACCCAGGTCTCTGGGGCCAACGTCCTGACTTTC,CATQVSGANVLTF
TRBJ2-3,TRBV4-1,.,.,TGCGCCAGCAGCCAAGCCCCCGCATCAGATACGCAGTATTTT,CASSQAPASDTQYF
TRBJ2-3,TRBV6-4,.,many,TGTGCCAGCAGTGACGGGGGGGCTAGCACAGATACGCAGTATTTT,CASSDGGASTDTQYF
TRBJ2-2,TRBV6-4,.,.,TGTGCCAGCAGTGAGACAGCTCAGCGGGACACCGGGGAGCTGTTTTTT,CASSETAQRDTGELFF
TRBJ2-1,TRBV4-3,.,few,TGCGCCAGCAGCCAAGATTCGGGGTCCTCCTCCTACAATGAGCAGTTCTTC,CASSQDSGSSSYNEQFF
TRBJ2-1,TRBV12-3/TRBV12-4,TRBD1,.,TGTGCCAGCAGGTTAAACCGGGACAGGGATGGAGGTGAGCAGTTCTTC,CASRLNRDRDGGEQFF
TRBJ2-7,TRBV4-3,.,few,TGCGCCAGCAGCCAAGGGGCAGGGGCCCTCTACGAGCAGTACTTC,CASSQGAGALYEQYF
TRBJ2-3,TRBV5-1,TRBD2,few,TGCGCCAGCAGCTTCTGGGAGGGCAGGGCAACAGATACGCAGTATTTT,CASSFWEGRATDTQYF
TRBJ2-3,TRBV29-1,.,few,TGCAGCGTTGTGGGTCAAAACGGAGATACGCAGTATTTT,CSVVGQNGDTQYF
TRBJ1-3,TRBV5-1,.,.,TGCGCCAGCAGCCGGGACCCATCCTCTGGAAACACCATATATTTT,CASSRDPSSGNTIYF
TRBJ2-3,TRBV4-2,.,many,TGTGCCAGCAGCCAAGGGGGGACACACACAGATACGCAGTATTTT,CASSQGGTHTDTQYF
TRBJ2-1,TRBV27,TRBD2,few,TGTGCCAGCAGTTCACTACAGCGGGGGTCCTACAATGAGCAGTTCTTC,CASSSLQRGSYNEQFF